The clone carrying this T cell receptor beta chain has more than one count but fewer than ten. Its antigen is undetermined. This sample is drawn from a study of post-analysis software for immune sequencing data. As for the study in general: Relapsing-remitting, secondary progressive and progressive-relapsing multiple sclerosis courses were included.

Unique molecular identifiers featured in each of the TCR beta cDNA libraries. Out of 1 to 10 million T cells, a few hundred thousand cDNA molecules were generated. TCRdb ran MiXCR on the PCR reads and lists one entry per CDR3 protein. The table has 550,000 to 700,000 distinct CDR3 sequences, 44% seen once. The CDR3 length is 12 residues. Germline CDR1 reads MNHEY; CDR2 reads SVGAGI. Trimming removed 5 bases from V and 7 bases from J, with 12 bases in between. General study points: Multiple sclerosis patients showed significantly lower normalized Chao1 diversity than controls did. A handful of TRBV segments were significantly more frequent in patients than in controls. TRBV5-6, TRBV5-1 and TRBV20-1 were among these segments. By F measure, strong co-clustering occurred among samples prepared in the same batch.

This TCR was recovered from a girl aged 10-17 years with multiple sclerosis. Specimen: blood. This chain links TRBV6-5 with TRBJ2-7; TRBD1 might be the D (5 bases). The CDR3 DNA reads TGTGCCAGCAGTCAGTACTCAGGGGAGCAGTACTTC. Its translation is CASSQYSGEQYF.